This TCR beta chain was found in a study of blood T cell repertoires in COVID-19. The germline V and J ends were trimmed by 3 bases and 4 bases, with 16 bases remaining between them. Germline values: CDR1 SGHRS, CDR2 YFSETQ. This CDR3 has 15 amino acids. How the authors handled the data: From reference gene primer amplification, estimates of nucleated cell counts were derived. Method: immunoSEQ multiplex PCR; TCRdb's copy keeps in-frame clones and lacks some. The V and J calls and clone size are taken from that table; D and trimming were inferred from the DNA. The sample records some 200,000 clones, around 90% being singletons.

Sequenced material: PBMCs or T cells enriched from blood (not recorded which). The sequence was collected from a woman in her twenties or thirties who had recovered from COVID-19. The V call is TRBV5-1, the J call TRBJ1-2; a weak D match, TRBD1 (6 bases). DNA for the CDR3: TGCGCCAGCAGCTCCGGACAGCCAGGAGTCTATGGCTACACCTTC. Its translation is CASSSGQPGVYGYTF.